The rows below give T cell receptor beta chains drawn from one sample of a study of identical twins. Via MiXCR, TCRdb re-called the 5' RACE reads, giving one row per CDR3 protein. This sample has fewer than 800,000 distinct CDR3 sequences; 7% to 7.5% occur once, and the top ten carry 1.6%. The same sample was also studied in work on yellow fever vaccine responses in identical twins.

The source material was PBMCs. The receptors were gathered from a woman aged 18-29 years in good health. CDR3s include the opening cysteine and the closing phenylalanine or tryptophan. D genes are given only for firm matches. Some rows mark clone size as missing; the rest say once, few, many or name a class of expanded clone.

v_call	j_call	clone_size	d_call	cdr3_nt	cdr3_aa
TRBV28	TRBJ1-1	-	-	TGTGCCAGCAGTTTGGGCTATATTAACACTGAAGCTTTCTTT	CASSLGYINTEAFF
TRBV27	TRBJ1-5	many	-	TGTGCCAGCATCGGAAGCAATCAGCCCCAGCATTTT	CASIGSNQPQHF
TRBV10-3	TRBJ2-5	few	-	TGTGCCATCAGTGAGGAGGTGGCCCAAGAGACCCAGTACTTC	CAISEEVAQETQYF
TRBV24-1	TRBJ2-5	-	-	TGTGCCACCAGTGATTTGACGGGATCTGGGGAGACCCAGTACTTC	CATSDLTGSGETQYF
TRBV3-1	TRBJ2-5	few	TRBD2	TGTGCCAGCAGCCGCGGACTAGTGGAAGAGACCCAGTACTTC	CASSRGLVEETQYF
TRBV4-1	TRBJ2-2	few	-	TGCGCCAGCAGCCAAGATCGAGAAGGGGGGCACACCGGGGAGCTGTTTTTT	CASSQDREGGHTGELFF
TRBV15	TRBJ2-3	-	TRBD2	TGTGCCACCAGCAGGGTAGCGGGAGGGCCATCTTGGACAGATACGCAGTATTTT	CATSRVAGGPSWTDTQYF
TRBV5-1	TRBJ2-3	-	TRBD2	TGCGCCAGCGCTAAGTTTAGCGGGACAGATACGCAGTATTTT	CASAKFSGTDTQYF
TRBV20-1	TRBJ1-6	few	-	TGCAGTGCTAGAGGCGGCACCAAGACCAATTCACCCCTCCACTTT	CSARGGTKTNSPLHF
TRBV2	TRBJ2-5	-	TRBD1	TGTGCCAGCAGTGAGGGGACAGGGGGTATGGAGACCCAGTACTTC	CASSEGTGGMETQYF
TRBV7-9	TRBJ2-3	few	TRBD2	TGTGCCAGCAGGCTCCGGGGGGGCACAGATACGCAGTATTTT	CASRLRGGTDTQYF
TRBV7-8	TRBJ1-3	few	-	TGTGCCAGCAGCTTAGGAGTTCTAGGCCGGGGAGCCGGAAACACCATATATTTT	CASSLGVLGRGAGNTIYF